This T cell receptor (beta chain) was sequenced for a study of blood T cell repertoires in COVID-19. Study details: Collection of acute and convalescent COVID-19 samples took place in the United States, Italy and Spain.

Cohort assignment relied on participant-reported clinical history. For recovered donors of Cohort 3, there were two negative PCRs, clearance, or symptom resolution. The data were produced by immunoSEQ multiplex PCR, yet TCRdb's version contains in-frame clones alone and is incomplete. The repertoire holds around 200,000 clones, 85% seen once, with 18% in the top ten. CDR1 is SGHRS and CDR2 is YFSETQ in the germline V gene. The V gene end was trimmed by 7 bases and the J gene end by 8 bases; junction bases not matched to a gene: 8. This CDR3 region has 14 residues. The receptor's source is a man aged 35 to 55 who had recovered from COVID-19. Source material: PBMCs or T cells enriched from blood (not recorded which). The rearrangement uses TRBV5-1 and TRBJ2-1; TRBD1 matches 11 bases. CDR3 DNA sequence: TGCGCCAGCGCCCCGGGACAGGGGGGTGATGAGCAGTTCTTC. As protein: CASAPGQGGDEQFF.